Listed below are T cell receptor beta chains from one sample, sequenced in a study of T cells in Graves' hyperthyroidism and ophthalmopathy. TCRdb independently ran MiXCR on the multiplex PCR reads; one entry per CDR3 protein. The data hold about 290,000 distinct CDR3 sequences, with over 15% observed a single time. Sample: blood. The receptors here all came from a woman aged 55 to 70 with Graves' ophthalmopathy. CDR3s leave out the opening cysteine and the closing phenylalanine or tryptophan. Only part of the rows carry a size: once, few, many, or a class if the clone is expanded.

v_gene: TRBV7-8
abundance: many
j_gene: TRBJ2-7
CDR3aa: ASSFWTGADEQY

v_gene: TRBV7-8
abundance: many
j_gene: TRBJ2-7
CDR3aa: ASSTRQVSYEQY

v_gene: TRBV11-2
abundance: many
j_gene: TRBJ1-3
CDR3aa: ASSAITSGNTIY

v_gene: TRBV28
abundance: NA
j_gene: TRBJ1-6
CDR3aa: ASGPTKGTGVGSPLH

v_gene: TRBV28
abundance: NA
j_gene: TRBJ2-2
CDR3aa: ASRTSPNTGELF

v_gene: TRBV19
abundance: few
j_gene: TRBJ1-5
CDR3aa: ASTNGRGAIDNQPQH

v_gene: TRBV20-1
abundance: NA
j_gene: TRBJ2-2
CDR3aa: SARGLGGELF

v_gene: TRBV9
abundance: few
j_gene: TRBJ2-1
CDR3aa: ASSVLRWDEQF

v_gene: TRBV28
abundance: NA
j_gene: TRBJ2-1
CDR3aa: ASSFPGEGAQLAGRNEQF

v_gene: TRBV18
abundance: many
j_gene: TRBJ1-5
CDR3aa: ASSQASNQPQH

v_gene: TRBV4-1
abundance: NA
j_gene: TRBJ2-1
CDR3aa: ASSRLSGEQF

v_gene: TRBV28
abundance: many
j_gene: TRBJ1-5
CDR3aa: ASSFLTGGGQPQH

v_gene: TRBV6-2/TRBV6-3
abundance: many
j_gene: TRBJ1-1
CDR3aa: ASSYSLRDRALDDTEAF

v_gene: TRBV18
abundance: many
j_gene: TRBJ2-1
CDR3aa: ASSGQGSYNEQF

v_gene: TRBV20-1
abundance: many
j_gene: TRBJ1-6
CDR3aa: SAKATGFNSPLH

v_gene: TRBV30
abundance: many
j_gene: TRBJ1-2
CDR3aa: AWTRDIRGYT

v_gene: TRBV15
abundance: many
j_gene: TRBJ2-2
CDR3aa: ATSRQGVNTGELF

v_gene: TRBV27
abundance: many
j_gene: TRBJ2-5
CDR3aa: ASRSGRRGFWTQY

v_gene: TRBV7-9
abundance: many
j_gene: TRBJ2-7
CDR3aa: ASEISYEQY

v_gene: TRBV5-6
abundance: NA
j_gene: TRBJ2-1
CDR3aa: ASSLNSGIREQF

v_gene: TRBV5-1
abundance: many
j_gene: TRBJ1-6
CDR3aa: ASSLGAFNSPLH

v_gene: TRBV4-1
abundance: few
j_gene: TRBJ2-3
CDR3aa: ASSEGTGRIADTQY

v_gene: TRBV20-1
abundance: NA
j_gene: TRBJ1-2
CDR3aa: SANHRGVKFNYGYT

v_gene: TRBV12-3/TRBV12-4
abundance: many
j_gene: TRBJ2-3
CDR3aa: ASSLTAISTDTQY

v_gene: TRBV6-1
abundance: many
j_gene: TRBJ2-7
CDR3aa: ASSEAGGGFVYEQY

v_gene: TRBV19
abundance: NA
j_gene: TRBJ1-5
CDR3aa: ASSITLERLNQPQH

v_gene: TRBV12-3/TRBV12-4
abundance: many
j_gene: TRBJ1-4
CDR3aa: ASTYRGSAEKLF

v_gene: TRBV5-1
abundance: many
j_gene: TRBJ1-1
CDR3aa: ASSPGSRVEAF

v_gene: TRBV20-1
abundance: NA
j_gene: TRBJ2-5
CDR3aa: SASWFETRY

v_gene: TRBV18
abundance: many
j_gene: TRBJ2-3
CDR3aa: ASSRSDTQY

v_gene: TRBV10-3
abundance: NA
j_gene: TRBJ2-7
CDR3aa: AISETGGYEQY

v_gene: TRBV7-8
abundance: NA
j_gene: TRBJ1-5
CDR3aa: ASSPRTGVQEPQH

v_gene: TRBV11-2
abundance: few
j_gene: TRBJ2-7
CDR3aa: ASSLITGQSYEQY

v_gene: TRBV2
abundance: few
j_gene: TRBJ1-2
CDR3aa: ASLPGVGYGYT

v_gene: TRBV15
abundance: NA
j_gene: TRBJ1-6
CDR3aa: ATSRGSRGSSPLH

v_gene: TRBV7-2
abundance: many
j_gene: TRBJ1-5
CDR3aa: ASSLQGNDQPQH

v_gene: TRBV6-1
abundance: NA
j_gene: TRBJ2-7
CDR3aa: ASSVWYSYEQY

v_gene: TRBV5-4
abundance: NA
j_gene: TRBJ2-5
CDR3aa: ASGSGGAETQY

v_gene: TRBV4-2
abundance: NA
j_gene: TRBJ2-7
CDR3aa: ASSQEAASLDYEQY

v_gene: TRBV30
abundance: many
j_gene: TRBJ2-1
CDR3aa: ALGLAGGPQQF

v_gene: TRBV7-2
abundance: many
j_gene: TRBJ2-7
CDR3aa: ASSPAGTGTYEQY

v_gene: TRBV27
abundance: NA
j_gene: TRBJ2-7
CDR3aa: ASSSGTSGTEQY

v_gene: TRBV24-1
abundance: NA
j_gene: TRBJ2-1
CDR3aa: ATSAASGTSGYNEQF

v_gene: TRBV7-9
abundance: few
j_gene: TRBJ1-2
CDR3aa: ASSLTGAPTLNYGYT

v_gene: TRBV20-1
abundance: many
j_gene: TRBJ1-5
CDR3aa: SASLGGESNQPQH

v_gene: TRBV9
abundance: NA
j_gene: TRBJ1-1
CDR3aa: ASSVAPAGGEAEAF

v_gene: TRBV4-3
abundance: few
j_gene: TRBJ2-7
CDR3aa: ASSQSPTGVYEQY

v_gene: TRBV7-3
abundance: NA
j_gene: TRBJ2-1
CDR3aa: ASSLSPTIPNNEQF

v_gene: TRBV5-1
abundance: NA
j_gene: TRBJ2-2
CDR3aa: ASSLGWAAGELF

v_gene: TRBV20-1
abundance: many
j_gene: TRBJ1-1
CDR3aa: SASTAMNTEAF

v_gene: TRBV11-2
abundance: many
j_gene: TRBJ2-1
CDR3aa: ASSLVTGGYDEQF

v_gene: TRBV12-3/TRBV12-4
abundance: many
j_gene: TRBJ2-5
CDR3aa: ASSFTGELVKETQY

v_gene: TRBV10-2
abundance: NA
j_gene: TRBJ1-6
CDR3aa: ASSEGPGDSPLH

v_gene: TRBV7-9
abundance: many
j_gene: TRBJ2-1
CDR3aa: ASSHIAGGRDEQF

v_gene: TRBV6-2/TRBV6-3
abundance: many
j_gene: TRBJ2-3
CDR3aa: ASRQAGSTDTQY

v_gene: TRBV4-2
abundance: NA
j_gene: TRBJ1-1
CDR3aa: ASSQDRYQGGTEAF

v_gene: TRBV20-1
abundance: many
j_gene: TRBJ1-3
CDR3aa: SAILDGTIY

v_gene: TRBV12-3/TRBV12-4
abundance: many
j_gene: TRBJ1-2
CDR3aa: ASSLGTHYGYT

v_gene: TRBV18
abundance: many
j_gene: TRBJ2-1
CDR3aa: ASSRTGGLAGAYNEQF